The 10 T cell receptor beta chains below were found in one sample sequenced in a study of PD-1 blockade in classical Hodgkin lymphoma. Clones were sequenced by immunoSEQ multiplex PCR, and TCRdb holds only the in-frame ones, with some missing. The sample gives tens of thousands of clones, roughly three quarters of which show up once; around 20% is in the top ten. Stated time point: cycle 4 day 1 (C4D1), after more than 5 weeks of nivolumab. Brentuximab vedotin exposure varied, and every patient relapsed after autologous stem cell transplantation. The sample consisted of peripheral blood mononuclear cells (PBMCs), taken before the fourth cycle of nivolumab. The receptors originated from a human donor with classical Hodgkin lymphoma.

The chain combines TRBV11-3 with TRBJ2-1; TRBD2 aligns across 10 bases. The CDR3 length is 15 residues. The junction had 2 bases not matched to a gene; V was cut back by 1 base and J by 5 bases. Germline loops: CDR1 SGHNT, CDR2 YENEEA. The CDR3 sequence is CASSLALAGDNEQFF. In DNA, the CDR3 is TGTGCCAGCAGCTTAGCTCTAGCGGGGGACAATGAGCAGTTCTTC.

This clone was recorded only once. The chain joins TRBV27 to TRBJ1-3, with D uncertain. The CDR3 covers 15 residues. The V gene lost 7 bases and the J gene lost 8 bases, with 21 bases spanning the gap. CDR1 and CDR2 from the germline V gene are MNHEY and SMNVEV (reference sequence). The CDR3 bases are TGTGCCAGCAAGGGTCGGAATGACTGGGGAGACACCATATATTTT. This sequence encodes CASKGRNDWGDTIYF.

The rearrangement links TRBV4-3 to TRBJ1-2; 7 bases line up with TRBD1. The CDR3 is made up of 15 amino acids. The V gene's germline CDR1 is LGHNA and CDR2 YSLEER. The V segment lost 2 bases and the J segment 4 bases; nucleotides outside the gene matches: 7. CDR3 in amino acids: CASSQSDRVGYGYTF. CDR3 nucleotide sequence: TGCGCCAGCAGCCAATCAGACAGGGTCGGCTATGGCTACACCTTC.

The CDR3 DNA reads as TGCAGCGTTAGCGGGAGCCTAGGAGCCACAGATACGCAGTATTTT. This translates into CSVSGSLGATDTQYF. The chain employs TRBV29-1 and TRBJ2-3, with TRBD2 matching 8 bases. Germline V gives CDR1 SQVTM, CDR2 ANQGSEA. The CDR3 extends over 15 amino acids. Losses at the gene ends were 5 bases for V and 2 bases for J; bases not matched to a gene: 9.

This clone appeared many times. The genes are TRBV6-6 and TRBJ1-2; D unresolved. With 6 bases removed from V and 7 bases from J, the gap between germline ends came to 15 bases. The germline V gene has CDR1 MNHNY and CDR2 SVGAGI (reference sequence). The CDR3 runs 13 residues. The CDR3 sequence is CASRKDLTAGYTF. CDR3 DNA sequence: TGTGCCAGCAGGAAGGACCTCACGGCTGGCTACACCTTC.

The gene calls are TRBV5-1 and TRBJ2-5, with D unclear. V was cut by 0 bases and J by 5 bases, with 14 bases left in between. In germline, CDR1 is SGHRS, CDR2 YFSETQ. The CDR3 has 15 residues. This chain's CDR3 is CASSLAGPSAETQYF. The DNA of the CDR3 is TGCGCCAGCAGCTTGGCCGGACCTTCTGCCGAGACCCAGTACTTC.

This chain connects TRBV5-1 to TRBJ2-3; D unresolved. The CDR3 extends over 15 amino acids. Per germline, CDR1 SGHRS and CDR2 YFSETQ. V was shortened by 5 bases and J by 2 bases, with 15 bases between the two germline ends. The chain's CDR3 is CASSPSGVNTDTQYF. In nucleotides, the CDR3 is TGCGCCAGCAGTCCGAGTGGAGTCAACACAGATACGCAGTATTTT.

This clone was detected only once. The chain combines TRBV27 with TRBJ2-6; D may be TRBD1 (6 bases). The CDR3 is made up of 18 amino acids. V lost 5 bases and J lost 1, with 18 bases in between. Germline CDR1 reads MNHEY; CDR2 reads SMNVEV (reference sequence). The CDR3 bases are TGTGCCAGCAGTCCATATCGGAACAGGGTTTCTGGGGCCAACGTCCTGACTTTC. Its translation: CASSPYRNRVSGANVLTF. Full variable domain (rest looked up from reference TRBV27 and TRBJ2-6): EAQVTQNPRYLITVTGKKLTVTCSQNMNHEYMSWYRQDPGLGLRQIYYSMNVEVTDKGDVPEGYKVSRKEKRNFPLILESPSPNQTSLYFCASSPYRNRVSGANVLTFGAGSRLTVL.

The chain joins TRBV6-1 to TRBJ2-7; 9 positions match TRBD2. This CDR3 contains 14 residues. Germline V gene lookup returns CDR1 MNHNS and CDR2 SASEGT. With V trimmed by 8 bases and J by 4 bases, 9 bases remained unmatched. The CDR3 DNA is TGTGCCAGCGGCTTGAGCGGGGGGAGTTACGAGCAGTACTTC. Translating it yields CASGLSGGSYEQYF.

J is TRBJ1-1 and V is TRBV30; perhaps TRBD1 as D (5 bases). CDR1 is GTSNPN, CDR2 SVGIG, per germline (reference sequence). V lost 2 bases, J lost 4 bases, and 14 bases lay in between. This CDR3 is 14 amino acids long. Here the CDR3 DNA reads TGTGCCTGGAGTAAGACAGCACGGAGCACTGAAGCTTTCTTT. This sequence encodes CAWSKTARSTEAFF.